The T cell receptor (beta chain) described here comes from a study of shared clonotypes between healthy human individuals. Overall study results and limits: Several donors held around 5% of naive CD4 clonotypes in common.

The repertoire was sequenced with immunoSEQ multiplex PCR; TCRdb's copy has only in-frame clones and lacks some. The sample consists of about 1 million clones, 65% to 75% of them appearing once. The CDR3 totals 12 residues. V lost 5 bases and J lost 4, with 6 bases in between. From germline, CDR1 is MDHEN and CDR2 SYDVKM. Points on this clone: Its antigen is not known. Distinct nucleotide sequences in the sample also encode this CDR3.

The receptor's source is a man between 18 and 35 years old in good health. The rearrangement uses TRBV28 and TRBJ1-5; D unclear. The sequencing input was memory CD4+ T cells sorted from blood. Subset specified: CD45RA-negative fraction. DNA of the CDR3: TGTGCCAGCAGTGGGTCGAATCAGCCCCAGCATTTT. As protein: CASSGSNQPQHF.